The source of this T cell receptor beta chain is a study of OX40 agonist ivuxolimab in advanced cancers. Study outcomes and limitations: Averaged across samples, CD8+ T cells carried more expanded clones than CD4+ did. Clones of CD4+ and CD8+ blood T cells grew by week 6 at doses of 0.1 to 3.0 mg/kg. Among the nonresponders, some also had low normalized T-cell clonal expansion.

V lost 1 base and J lost 7, with 16 bases in between. This CDR3 spans 16 amino acids. Per germline, CDR1 SGHTA and CDR2 FQGNSA. Sequencing was performed with immunoSEQ multiplex PCR; in TCRdb, only in-frame clones are kept and a portion is missing. Of about 10,000 clones listed, around 80% were seen once; the top ten hold about 20%. To note about this clone: Its antigen is unknown.

The chain links TRBV7-2 to TRBJ2-2, with D tentatively TRBD2 (6 bases). This clonotype was obtained from an adult with an advanced solid tumor such as melanoma, head and neck, liver or kidney cancer. The sequencing used CD4+ or CD8+ T cells sorted from blood, collected in a trial of the OX40 agonist ivuxolimab. CDR3: CASSLEVGGVGGELFF. In DNA form, the CDR3 reads TGTGCCAGCAGCTTAGAGGTCGGGGGAGTGGGCGGGGAGCTGTTTTTT. Combining the CDR3 with reference TRBV7-2 and TRBJ2-2 gives the whole variable domain GAGVSQSPSNKVTEKGKDVELRCDPISGHTALYWYRQSLGQGLEFLIYFQGNSAPDKSGLPSDRFSAERTGGSVSTLTIQRTQQEDSAVYLCASSLEVGGVGGELFFGEGSRLTVL.